Listed below are T cell receptor beta chains from one sample, sequenced in a study of T cell responses to AZD1222 COVID-19 vaccine. The assay was immunoSEQ multiplex PCR, and TCRdb's table has in-frame clones only and misses some. The profile shows 150,000 to 180,000 clones, approximately 87% of them singletons. The sequencing used peripheral blood, collected on day 0 of MenACWY control vaccination. Source of these receptors: an adult in good health. CDR3s include the opening cysteine and the closing phenylalanine or tryptophan. D genes are given only for firm matches. Clone size appears in some rows only: once, few, many, or a class for an expanded clone.

TRBV7-2,.,TRBJ2-7,TRBD2,TGTGCCAGCAGCTTACTAGCGGGAGGGTACGAGCAGTACTTC,CASSLLAGGYEQYF
TRBV7-2,.,TRBJ2-3,TRBD2,TGTGCCAGCAGCCGGGGGGGGCCAGGCACAGATACGCAGTATTTT,CASSRGGPGTDTQYF
TRBV2,.,TRBJ2-2,TRBD2,TGTGCCAGCAATCGTGGACTAGCGGGAGGGCCCGGGGAGCTGTTTTTT,CASNRGLAGGPGELFF
TRBV5-4,.,TRBJ2-7,.,TGTGCCAGCAGCTTGGACCCTCCCAGGACCATATCCCTCTACGAGCAGTACTTC,CASSLDPPRTISLYEQYF
TRBV27,.,TRBJ2-1,.,TGTGCCAGCAGTTTACTGGGGGGAACTTCGGGTGAGCAGTTCTTC,CASSLLGGTSGEQFF
TRBV7-7,.,TRBJ2-1,.,TGTGCTAGCAGCTTAGACCCCCAGGGGAGGCCCGGCAATGAGCAGTTCTTC,CASSLDPQGRPGNEQFF
TRBV19,.,TRBJ2-7,.,TGTGCCAGTAGTATAGGGAGGACCGCTTCGCGGGAGCAGTACTTC,CASSIGRTASREQYF
TRBV28,once,TRBJ1-1,.,TGTGCCAGCAGTTCCCCGGGGGGGAGCGGCGCTGAAGCTTTCTTT,CASSSPGGSGAEAFF
TRBV29-1,.,TRBJ2-7,.,TGCAGCGTTGGTTGGGCTAGCCGACCCTACGAGCAGTACTTC,CSVGWASRPYEQYF
TRBV15,.,TRBJ1-4,TRBD1,TGTGCCACCAGCAGAGACCAGACAGGGCGCCGGGAAAAACTGTTTTTT,CATSRDQTGRREKLFF
TRBV5-4,.,TRBJ1-1,.,TGTGCCAGCAGCTCCCCGCCTTTGAACACTGAAGCTTTCTTT,CASSSPPLNTEAFF
TRBV4-3,.,TRBJ1-2,.,TGCGCCAGCAGCCAAGATGCGGTCTCTAACTATGGCTACACCTTC,CASSQDAVSNYGYTF
TRBV27,.,TRBJ1-2,TRBD1,TGTGCCAGCAGTACTAGGACAGGGTTGCACTATGGCTACACCTTC,CASSTRTGLHYGYTF
TRBV13,.,TRBJ2-3,.,TGTGCCAGCATGTGGCAAAGCACAGATACGCAGTATTTT,CASMWQSTDTQYF